The rows below give T cell receptor beta chains drawn from one sample of a study of beta chain features in type 1 diabetes. This table comes from immunoSEQ multiplex PCR, and its TCRdb copy is limited to in-frame clones, with some not included. The table has 240,000 or so clones, roughly 22% seen once. The sample comprised naive CD4+ T cells from blood. These receptors were taken from a woman between 35 and 50 years old with type 1 diabetes. Each CDR3 is given with its conserved first and last residue. Each record gives: V gene, D gene, clone size, J gene, CDR3 DNA, CDR3 protein. A D gene is named only where the DNA matches it firmly. Some rows have no size entry. The others give once, few or many, or a class for an expanded clone.

v_gene: TRBV7-9
d_gene: TRBD1
abundance: few
j_gene: TRBJ2-3
CDR3nt: TGTGCCAGCAGCTCCTCCCGGGACAGGGTCACAGATACGCAGTATTTT
CDR3aa: CASSSSRDRVTDTQYF

v_gene: TRBV28
d_gene: TRBD1
abundance: few
j_gene: TRBJ2-3
CDR3nt: TGTGCCAGCAGGGGGGGACAGGGGACAGATACGCAGTATTTT
CDR3aa: CASRGGQGTDTQYF

v_gene: TRBV4-1
d_gene: TRBD1
abundance: few
j_gene: TRBJ1-6
CDR3nt: TGCGCCAGCAGCCAAGGGAAGGACAGGTGGAATTCACCCCTCCACTTT
CDR3aa: CASSQGKDRWNSPLHF

v_gene: TRBV7-2
d_gene: .
abundance: few
j_gene: TRBJ2-3
CDR3nt: TGTGCCAGCAGCTCGGGGGGCACAGATACGCAGTATTTT
CDR3aa: CASSSGGTDTQYF

v_gene: TRBV30
d_gene: TRBD1
abundance: few
j_gene: TRBJ2-1
CDR3nt: TGTGCCTGGGACAGGGGGAACAATGAGCAGTTCTTC
CDR3aa: CAWDRGNNEQFF

v_gene: TRBV29-1
d_gene: .
abundance: .
j_gene: TRBJ2-7
CDR3nt: TGCAACGTAGCCGGGATTCCTCCCTACGAGCAGTACTTC
CDR3aa: CNVAGIPPYEQYF

v_gene: TRBV9
d_gene: .
abundance: .
j_gene: TRBJ2-3
CDR3nt: TGTGCCAGCAGCGTAGCAGGGGCTAGCACAGATACGCAGTATTTT
CDR3aa: CASSVAGASTDTQYF

v_gene: TRBV5-6
d_gene: TRBD1
abundance: .
j_gene: TRBJ1-6
CDR3nt: TGTGCCAGCACCCCGGACAGGGGTAATTCACCCCTCCACTTT
CDR3aa: CASTPDRGNSPLHF

v_gene: TRBV28
d_gene: .
abundance: .
j_gene: TRBJ2-4
CDR3nt: TGTGCCAGCAGTGGGGGGAAATGGACGGCCAAAAACATTCAGTACTTC
CDR3aa: CASSGGKWTAKNIQYF

v_gene: TRBV29-1
d_gene: .
abundance: few
j_gene: TRBJ2-7
CDR3nt: TGCAGCGTTGGGATCGACAGCTACGAGCAGTACTTC
CDR3aa: CSVGIDSYEQYF

v_gene: TRBV29-1
d_gene: .
abundance: .
j_gene: TRBJ2-6
CDR3nt: TGCAGCGTTGACACTTCCGGCTCTGGGGCCAACGTCCTGACTTTC
CDR3aa: CSVDTSGSGANVLTF

v_gene: TRBV28
d_gene: TRBD2
abundance: .
j_gene: TRBJ2-3
CDR3nt: TGTGCCAGCAGTTTGTTGCGGGGGGCCCTCACAGATACGCAGTATTTT
CDR3aa: CASSLLRGALTDTQYF

v_gene: TRBV2
d_gene: TRBD1
abundance: .
j_gene: TRBJ1-1
CDR3nt: TGTGCCAGCAGGGGTACAGGGGCGCAGGACACTGAAGCTTTCTTT
CDR3aa: CASRGTGAQDTEAFF

v_gene: TRBV7-3
d_gene: .
abundance: few
j_gene: TRBJ2-1
CDR3nt: TGTGCATCGGGAGGGGGCCCGCAGCCCGGTCATGAGCAGTTCTTC
CDR3aa: CASGGGPQPGHEQFF

v_gene: TRBV18
d_gene: .
abundance: few
j_gene: TRBJ2-3
CDR3nt: TGTGCCAGCTCACCCCTCCCGGGAGAGACAGATACGCAGTATTTT
CDR3aa: CASSPLPGETDTQYF

v_gene: TRBV19
d_gene: .
abundance: few
j_gene: TRBJ1-1
CDR3nt: TGTGCCAGTAGCGTTCGGACAGACTTCGTAGGCACTGAAGCTTTCTTT
CDR3aa: CASSVRTDFVGTEAFF

v_gene: TRBV9
d_gene: TRBD1
abundance: .
j_gene: TRBJ1-1
CDR3nt: TGTGCCAGCAGCGCCGACAGGGACACTGAAGCTTTCTTT
CDR3aa: CASSADRDTEAFF

v_gene: TRBV5-1
d_gene: TRBD1
abundance: .
j_gene: TRBJ2-1
CDR3nt: TGCGCCAGCAATCGACAGGGACCAAGAGACAATGAGCAGTTCTTC
CDR3aa: CASNRQGPRDNEQFF

v_gene: TRBV4-2
d_gene: TRBD2
abundance: .
j_gene: TRBJ2-3
CDR3nt: TGTGCCAGCAGCCAAGATGGGGCGCCTCGGACTAGCGGAAGCACAGATACGCAGTATTTT
CDR3aa: CASSQDGAPRTSGSTDTQYF

v_gene: TRBV9
d_gene: .
abundance: .
j_gene: TRBJ1-2
CDR3nt: TGTGCCAGCAGCGTAGATCAGGGAAGGGCTGGCTACACCTTC
CDR3aa: CASSVDQGRAGYTF

v_gene: TRBV15
d_gene: .
abundance: few
j_gene: TRBJ2-5
CDR3nt: TGTGCCACCAGCGGCCGACTAGACCCCCAAGAGACCCAGTACTTC
CDR3aa: CATSGRLDPQETQYF

v_gene: TRBV4-3
d_gene: .
abundance: .
j_gene: TRBJ1-2
CDR3nt: TGCGCCAGCAGCCAAGAGGCGTCGCAGGCCTATGGCTACACCTTC
CDR3aa: CASSQEASQAYGYTF

v_gene: TRBV7-9
d_gene: TRBD1
abundance: .
j_gene: TRBJ1-1
CDR3nt: TGTGCCAGCAGCTTTACAGGGGAGACTGAAGCTTTCTTT
CDR3aa: CASSFTGETEAFF

v_gene: TRBV4-1
d_gene: .
abundance: few
j_gene: TRBJ1-4
CDR3nt: TGCGCCAGCAGCTTCCGACAGGACGTTGGGGAAAAACTGTTTTTT
CDR3aa: CASSFRQDVGEKLFF

v_gene: TRBV13
d_gene: TRBD1
abundance: .
j_gene: TRBJ1-1
CDR3nt: TGTGCCAGCAGCTCTATCCCGGGGACAGGGAGCACTGAAGCTTTCTTT
CDR3aa: CASSSIPGTGSTEAFF